This is a list of T cell receptor beta chains from one sample in a study of blood T cells in healthy people across ages. TCRdb fed the 5' RACE reads into MiXCR, producing one record per CDR3 protein. The data contain 700,000 or so distinct CDR3 sequences, around 41% of them singletons. Sequenced input: blood. These receptors were taken from a man aged 80 or over in good health. The CDR3 runs from the conserved cysteine through the conserved F or W. A D gene is named only where the DNA matches it firmly. Clone sizes are given selectively: once, few, many, or a class where the clone is expanded.

clone size	V gene	J gene	D gene	CDR3 protein	CDR3 DNA
-	TRBV7-9	TRBJ2-7	-	CASSHPRQGGIEQYF	TGTGCCAGCAGCCATCCTCGACAGGGAGGTATCGAGCAGTACTTC
-	TRBV6-4	TRBJ2-3	TRBD2	CASSVGGGTLGTDTQYF	TGTGCCAGCAGTGTGGGGGGGGGAACCCTTGGCACAGATACGCAGTATTTT
-	TRBV6-5	TRBJ2-3	TRBD1	CASSRTGTDTRYF	TGTGCCAGCAGTCGGACAGGCACAGATACGCGGTATTTT
-	TRBV7-2	TRBJ2-7	-	CASSFSAGYNEQYF	TGTGCCAGCAGCTTTAGTGCAGGATACAATGAGCAGTACTTC
few	TRBV27	TRBJ2-3	-	CASTRTPRTDTQYF	TGTGCCAGCACCCGGACACCGCGCACAGATACGCAGTATTTT
many	TRBV4-3	TRBJ2-3	-	CASSQDGTPRTDTQYF	TGCGCCAGCAGCCAGGACGGGACACCCCGCACAGATACGCAGTATTTT
-	TRBV19	TRBJ2-4	-	CASNEQGSGIQYF	TGTGCCAGTAACGAACAGGGATCCGGCATTCAGTACTTC
-	TRBV7-2	TRBJ2-1	TRBD2	CASSLESGRPINEQFF	TGTGCCAGCAGCTTAGAGAGCGGGAGACCGATCAATGAGCAGTTCTTC
few	TRBV7-6	TRBJ1-1	-	CASSLARGASNTEAFF	TGTGCCAGCAGCTTAGCCAGGGGCGCTAGCAACACTGAAGCTTTCTTT
few	TRBV3-1	TRBJ2-3	TRBD2	CASSHGLGGGTDTQYF	TGTGCCAGCAGCCACGGACTAGGCGGTGGCACAGATACGCAGTATTTT
many	TRBV6-6	TRBJ1-1	-	CASSYDPEAFF	TGTGCCAGCAGTTACGACCCAGAAGCTTTCTTT
many	TRBV7-8	TRBJ1-4	-	CASSFKATNEKLFF	TGTGCCAGCAGCTTCAAGGCAACTAATGAAAAACTGTTTTTT
-	TRBV20-1	TRBJ1-2	-	CSASQEGYGYTF	TGCAGTGCTAGCCAGGAAGGCTATGGCTACACCTTC
-	TRBV12-3/TRBV12-4	TRBJ1-2	TRBD1	CASTKQTGFGYTF	TGTGCCAGCACCAAACAGACAGGGTTTGGCTACACCTTC
few	TRBV7-2	TRBJ2-3	-	CASSARNTDTQYF	TGTGCCAGCAGCGCACGTAACACAGATACGCAGTATTTT
few	TRBV6-2/TRBV6-3	TRBJ1-2	TRBD1	CASSMDRGYGYTF	TGTGCCAGCAGTATGGACAGGGGATATGGCTACACCTTC
many	TRBV7-8	TRBJ2-3	TRBD2	CASSRGGADTQYF	TGTGCCAGCAGCCGGGGAGGGGCGGATACGCAGTATTTT
-	TRBV28	TRBJ1-2	TRBD1	CASSLVGQGNAYTF	TGTGCCAGCAGTTTAGTGGGACAGGGGAACGCCTACACCTTC
few	TRBV28	TRBJ2-4	TRBD2	CASSSGGGPNIQYF	TGTGCCAGCAGTTCGGGGGGGGGCCCAAACATTCAGTACTTC
-	TRBV27	TRBJ1-2	-	CASSLKAENYGYTF	TGTGCCAGCAGTTTAAAGGCCGAGAACTATGGCTACACCTTC
many	TRBV29-1	TRBJ2-1	TRBD1	CSVGHRGQKDEQFF	TGCAGCGTCGGTCACAGGGGGCAGAAGGATGAGCAGTTCTTC